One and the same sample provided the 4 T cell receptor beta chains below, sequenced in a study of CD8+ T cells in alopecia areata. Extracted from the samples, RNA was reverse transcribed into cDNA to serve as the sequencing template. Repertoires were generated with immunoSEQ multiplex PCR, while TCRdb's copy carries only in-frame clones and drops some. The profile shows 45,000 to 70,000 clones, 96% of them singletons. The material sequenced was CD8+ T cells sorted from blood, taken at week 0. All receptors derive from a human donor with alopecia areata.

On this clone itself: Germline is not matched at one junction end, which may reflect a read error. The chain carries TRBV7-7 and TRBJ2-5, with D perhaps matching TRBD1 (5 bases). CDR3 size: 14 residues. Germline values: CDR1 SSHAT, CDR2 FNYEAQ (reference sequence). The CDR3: CASSLNQGQETQYF. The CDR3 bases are TGTGCTAGCAGCTTGAACCAGGGACAAGAGACCCAGTACTTC.

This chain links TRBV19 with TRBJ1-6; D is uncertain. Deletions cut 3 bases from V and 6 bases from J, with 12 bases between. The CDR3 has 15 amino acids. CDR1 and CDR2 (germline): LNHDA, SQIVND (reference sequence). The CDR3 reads CASSISGSRNSPLHF. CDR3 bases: TGTGCCAGTAGTATCTCAGGCAGCCGTAATTCACCCCTCCACTTT. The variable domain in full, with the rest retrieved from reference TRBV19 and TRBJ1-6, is DGGITQSPKYLFRKEGQNVTLSCEQNLNHDAMYWYRQDPGQGLRLIYYSQIVNDFQKGDIAEGYSVSREKKESFPLTVTSAQKNPTAFYLCASSISGSRNSPLHFGNGTRLTVT.

CDR3 in amino acids: CASSPDRWASPLHF. DNA of the CDR3: TGTGCCAGCAGCCCTGACAGGTGGGCGTCACCCCTCCACTTT. J is TRBJ1-6 and V is TRBV6-6; possibly TRBD1 for D (6 bases). This CDR3 comprises 14 residues. The V end was cut by 6 bases, the J end by 10 bases, with 16 bases between. CDR1 MNHNY and CDR2 SVGAGI come from the germline V gene (reference sequence).

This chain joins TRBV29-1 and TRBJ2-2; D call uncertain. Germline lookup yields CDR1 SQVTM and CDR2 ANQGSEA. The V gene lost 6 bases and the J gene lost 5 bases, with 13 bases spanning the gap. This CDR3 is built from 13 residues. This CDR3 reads CSVQASGTGELFF. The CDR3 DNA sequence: TGCAGCGTCCAGGCTAGTGGGACCGGGGAGCTGTTTTTT.